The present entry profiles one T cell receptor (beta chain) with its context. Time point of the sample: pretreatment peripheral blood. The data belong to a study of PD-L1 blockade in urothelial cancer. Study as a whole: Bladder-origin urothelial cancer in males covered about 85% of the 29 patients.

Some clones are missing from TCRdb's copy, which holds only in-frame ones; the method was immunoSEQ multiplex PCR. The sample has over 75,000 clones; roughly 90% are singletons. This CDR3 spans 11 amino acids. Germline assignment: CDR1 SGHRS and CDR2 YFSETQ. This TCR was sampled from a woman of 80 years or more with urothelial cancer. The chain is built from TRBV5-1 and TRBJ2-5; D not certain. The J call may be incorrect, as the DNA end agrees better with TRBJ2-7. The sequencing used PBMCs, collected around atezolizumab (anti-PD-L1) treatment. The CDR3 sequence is CASSLAYEQYF. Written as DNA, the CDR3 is TGCGCCAGCAGCTTGGCTTACGAGCAGTACTTC.